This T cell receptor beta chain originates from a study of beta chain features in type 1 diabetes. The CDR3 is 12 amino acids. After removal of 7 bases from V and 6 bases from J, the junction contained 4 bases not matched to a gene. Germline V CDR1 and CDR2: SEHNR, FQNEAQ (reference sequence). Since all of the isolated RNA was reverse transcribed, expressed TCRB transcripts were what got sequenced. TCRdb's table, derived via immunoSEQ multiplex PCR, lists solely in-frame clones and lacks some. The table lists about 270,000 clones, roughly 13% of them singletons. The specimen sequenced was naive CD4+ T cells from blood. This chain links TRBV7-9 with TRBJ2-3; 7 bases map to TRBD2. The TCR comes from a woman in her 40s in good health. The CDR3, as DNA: TGTGCCAGCAACACCGGGGGGGATACGCAGTATTTT. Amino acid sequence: CASNTGGDTQYF.